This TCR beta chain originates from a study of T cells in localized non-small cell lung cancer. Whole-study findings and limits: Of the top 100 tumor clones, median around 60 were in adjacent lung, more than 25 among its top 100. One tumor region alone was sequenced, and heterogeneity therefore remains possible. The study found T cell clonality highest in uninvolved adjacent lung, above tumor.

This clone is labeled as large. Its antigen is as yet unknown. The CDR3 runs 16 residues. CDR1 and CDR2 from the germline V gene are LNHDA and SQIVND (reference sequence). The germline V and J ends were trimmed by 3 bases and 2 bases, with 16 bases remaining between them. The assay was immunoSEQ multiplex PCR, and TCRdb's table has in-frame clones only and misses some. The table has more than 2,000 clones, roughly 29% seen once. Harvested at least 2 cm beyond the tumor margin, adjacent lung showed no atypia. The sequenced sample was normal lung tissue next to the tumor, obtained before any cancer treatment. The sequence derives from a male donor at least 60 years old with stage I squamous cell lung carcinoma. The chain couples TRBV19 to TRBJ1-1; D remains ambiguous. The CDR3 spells CASSIFGPGRNTEAFF. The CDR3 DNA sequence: TGTGCCAGTAGTATTTTTGGGCCAGGACGAAACACTGAAGCTTTCTTT. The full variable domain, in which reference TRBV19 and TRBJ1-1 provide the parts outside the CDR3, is DGGITQSPKYLFRKEGQNVTLSCEQNLNHDAMYWYRQDPGQGLRLIYYSQIVNDFQKGDIAEGYSVSREKKESFPLTVTSAQKNPTAFYLCASSIFGPGRNTEAFFGQGTRLTVV.